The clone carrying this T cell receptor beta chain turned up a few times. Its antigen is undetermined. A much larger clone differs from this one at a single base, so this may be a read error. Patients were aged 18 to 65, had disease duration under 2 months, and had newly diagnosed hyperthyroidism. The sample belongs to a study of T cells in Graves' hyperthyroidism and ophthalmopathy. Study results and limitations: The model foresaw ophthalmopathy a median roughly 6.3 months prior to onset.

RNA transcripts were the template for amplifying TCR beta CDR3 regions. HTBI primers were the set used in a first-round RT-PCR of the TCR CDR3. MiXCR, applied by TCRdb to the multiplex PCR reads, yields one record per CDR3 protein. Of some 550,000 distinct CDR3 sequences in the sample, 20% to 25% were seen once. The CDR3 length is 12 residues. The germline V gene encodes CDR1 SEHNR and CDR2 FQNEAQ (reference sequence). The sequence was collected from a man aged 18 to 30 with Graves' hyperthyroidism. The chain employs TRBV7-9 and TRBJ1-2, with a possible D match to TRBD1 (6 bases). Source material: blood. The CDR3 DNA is TGTGCCAGCAGTCTACCGGGACATGGCCACACCTTC. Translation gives CASSLPGHGHTF.